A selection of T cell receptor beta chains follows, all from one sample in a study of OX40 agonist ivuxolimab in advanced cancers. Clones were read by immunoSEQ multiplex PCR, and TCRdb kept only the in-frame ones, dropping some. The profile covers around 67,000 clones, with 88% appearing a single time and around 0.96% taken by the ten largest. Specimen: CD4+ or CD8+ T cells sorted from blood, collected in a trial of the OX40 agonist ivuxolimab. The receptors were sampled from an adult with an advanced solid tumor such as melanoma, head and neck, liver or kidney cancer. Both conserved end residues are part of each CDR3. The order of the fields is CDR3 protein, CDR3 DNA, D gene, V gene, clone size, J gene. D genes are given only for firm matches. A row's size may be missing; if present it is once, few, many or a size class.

CASSHRASYYEQYF	TGTGCCAGCAGCCATAGAGCCAGTTACTACGAGCAGTACTTC	.	TRBV16	.	TRBJ2-7
CASSIGTFFDGYTF	TGTGCCAGTAGTATAGGGACGTTTTTCGATGGCTACACCTTC	.	TRBV19	.	TRBJ1-2
CASTRPGHENIQYF	TGTGCCAGCACTAGACCGGGACATGAAAACATTCAGTACTTC	.	TRBV6-6	.	TRBJ2-4
CAISGAGRGYTDTQYF	TGTGCCATCAGTGGGGCAGGGAGGGGGTACACAGATACGCAGTATTTT	.	TRBV10-3	few	TRBJ2-3
CASSPAGDVEQYF	TGTGCCAGCTCACCAGCGGGAGACGTCGAGCAGTACTTC	TRBD2	TRBV18	.	TRBJ2-7
CASSLVLAGGDEQFF	TGCGCCAGCAGCTTGGTTCTAGCGGGAGGCGATGAGCAGTTCTTC	TRBD2	TRBV5-1	.	TRBJ2-1
CATSRDLGGDRYF	TGTGCCACCAGCAGAGACCTTGGAGGGGATAGGTACTTC	.	TRBV15	.	TRBJ2-5
CASSVDPGGNTEAFF	TGTGCCAGCAGCGTAGACCCTGGAGGGAACACTGAAGCTTTCTTT	.	TRBV9	.	TRBJ1-1
CASSFSDSTYEQYF	TGTGCCAGCAGTTTCTCGGACAGCACCTACGAGCAGTACTTC	.	TRBV27	.	TRBJ2-7
CASSRDRNYGYTF	TGTGCCAGCAGCCGGGACAGGAACTATGGCTACACCTTC	TRBD1	TRBV28	once	TRBJ1-2
CASSVGPGNTGELFF	TGTGCCAGCAGCGTAGGGCCAGGGAACACCGGGGAGCTGTTTTTT	.	TRBV9	.	TRBJ2-2
CASSPSQVGSYNEQFF	TGTGCCAGCAGCCCATCCCAGGTGGGCTCCTACAATGAGCAGTTCTTC	.	TRBV7-3	.	TRBJ2-1
CAWSVLRGTDTQYF	TGTGCCTGGAGTGTACTCAGGGGAACAGATACGCAGTATTTT	.	TRBV30	.	TRBJ2-3
CAWRGVGTLNTEAFF	TGTGCCTGGAGGGGAGTGGGGACTTTGAACACTGAAGCTTTCTTT	.	TRBV30	.	TRBJ1-1
CASRDGVHYGYTF	TGTGCCAGCAGGGACGGTGTGCACTATGGCTACACCTTC	.	TRBV6-6	.	TRBJ1-2
CASSFYRGRSDTQYF	TGTGCCAGCAGTTTTTACAGGGGGCGATCCGATACGCAGTATTTT	TRBD1	TRBV28	.	TRBJ2-3
CASSRTGYNEQFF	TGTGCCAGCAGCCGAACAGGGTACAATGAGCAGTTCTTC	.	TRBV4-2	.	TRBJ2-1
CATSRDNSYEQYF	TGTGCCACCTCCCGGGACAACTCCTACGAGCAGTACTTC	.	TRBV25-1	.	TRBJ2-7
CASSLASAGEAYEQYF	TGTGCCAGCAGTTTAGCCTCAGCGGGAGAAGCCTACGAGCAGTACTTC	TRBD2	TRBV28	.	TRBJ2-7
CASSLAGLLQETQYF	TGTGCCAGCAGCTTAGCGGGACTACTTCAAGAGACCCAGTACTTC	TRBD2	TRBV7-2	.	TRBJ2-5
CASISLRNTEAFF	TGTGCCAGCATCTCCCTGAGGAACACTGAAGCTTTCTTT	.	TRBV2	many	TRBJ1-1
CASRPREAGAPGIAKNIQYF	TGTGCCAGCAGACCCAGGGAAGCGGGAGCCCCAGGGATAGCCAAAAACATTCAGTACTTC	TRBD2	TRBV14	.	TRBJ2-4
CASRGFGYNEQFF	TGTGCCAGCAGAGGGTTTGGTTACAATGAGCAGTTCTTC	.	TRBV2	few	TRBJ2-1
CASTHSYSPMNTGELFF	TGTGCCAGTACACACTCATATAGCCCGATGAACACCGGGGAGCTGTTTTTT	.	TRBV19	.	TRBJ2-2
CASSHTGDGSYGYTF	TGTGCCAGCAGCCACACCGGGGACGGGAGCTATGGCTACACCTTC	.	TRBV4-2	.	TRBJ1-2
CASRRTFFDSPPSLHF	TGTGCCAGCCGAAGGACTTTTTTCGACTCCCCCCCTTCCCTCCACTTT	.	TRBV2	.	TRBJ1-6
CASSFLGVQETQYF	TGCGCCAGCAGCTTCCTTGGGGTCCAAGAGACCCAGTACTTC	.	TRBV5-1	.	TRBJ2-5
CAISEQGRDSPLHF	TGTGCCATCAGTGAGCAGGGTCGGGATTCACCCCTCCACTTT	.	TRBV10-3	.	TRBJ1-6
CASSGVLGTSEQYF	TGTGCCAGCAGTGGGGTTCTCGGTACTAGCGAGCAGTACTTC	.	TRBV2	.	TRBJ2-7
CAISDRVNTEAFF	TGTGCCATCTCGGACAGGGTGAACACTGAAGCTTTCTTT	TRBD1	TRBV10-3	few	TRBJ1-1
CASNDRAGQPQHF	TGTGCCAGTAACGACAGGGCGGGTCAGCCCCAGCATTTT	TRBD1	TRBV19	few	TRBJ1-5
CASSENTGTSGNNEQFF	TGTGCCAGCAGCGAGAACACCGGGACTAGCGGGAACAATGAGCAGTTCTTC	TRBD2	TRBV5-5	.	TRBJ2-1
CATTTGTRISDNSPLHF	TGTGCCACCACTACCGGGACAAGGATTTCCGATAATTCACCCCTCCACTTT	.	TRBV19	.	TRBJ1-6